Sequencing of this T cell receptor beta chain was carried out in a study of T cells in Graves' hyperthyroidism and ophthalmopathy. This CDR3 has 14 residues. V lost 3 bases and J lost 1, with 8 bases in between. Germline assignment: CDR1 SGHRS and CDR2 YFSETQ. RNA transcripts yielded amplified TCR beta CDR3 regions. HTBI primers drove first-round RT-PCR of the TCR CDR3. TCRdb reprocessed the multiplex PCR reads via MiXCR and lists one record per CDR3 protein. The table lists approximately 630,000 distinct CDR3 sequences, 15% to 20% of them singletons. This clonotype was seen ten or more times. Orbital computed tomography and thyroid ultrasound, together with serum TRAb and thyroxine and clinical symptoms, were used for diagnoses.

The rearrangement links TRBV5-1 to TRBJ1-3; a possible D gene is TRBD1 (6 bases). The clonotype comes from a woman under 40 with Graves' hyperthyroidism. The material sequenced was blood. The CDR3 region has the DNA TGCGCCAGCAGCTACCAGGGGTCTGGAAACACCATATATTTT. This encodes CASSYQGSGNTIYF.